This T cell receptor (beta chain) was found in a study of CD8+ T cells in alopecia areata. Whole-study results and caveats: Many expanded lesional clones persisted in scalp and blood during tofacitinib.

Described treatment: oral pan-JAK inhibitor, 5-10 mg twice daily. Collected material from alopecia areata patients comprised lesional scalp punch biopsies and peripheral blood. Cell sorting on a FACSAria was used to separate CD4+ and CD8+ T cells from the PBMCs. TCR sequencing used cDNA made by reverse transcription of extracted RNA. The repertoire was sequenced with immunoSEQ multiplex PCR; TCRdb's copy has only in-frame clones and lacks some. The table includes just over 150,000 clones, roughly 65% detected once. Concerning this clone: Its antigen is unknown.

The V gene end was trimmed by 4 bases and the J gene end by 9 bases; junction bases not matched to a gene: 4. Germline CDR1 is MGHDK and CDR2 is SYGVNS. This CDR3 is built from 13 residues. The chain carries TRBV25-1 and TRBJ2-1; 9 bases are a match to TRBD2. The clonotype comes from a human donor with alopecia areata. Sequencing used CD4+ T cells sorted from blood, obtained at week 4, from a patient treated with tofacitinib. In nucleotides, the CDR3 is TGTGCCAGCAGTGGGCTAGCGGGGACTGAGCAGTTCTTC. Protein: CASSGLAGTEQFF.